The present TCR beta chain was sequenced within a study of CD8+ T cells in alopecia areata. Treatment described: oral pan-JAK inhibitor, 5-10 mg twice daily. Extraction and reverse transcription of RNA yielded cDNA as the sequencing template. Sequencing was performed with immunoSEQ multiplex PCR; in TCRdb, only in-frame clones are kept and a portion is missing. There are about 140,000 clones in the sample; around 87% occur only once, and over 10% lies in the top ten. Findings and caveats of the study: Scalp samples also yield sequences from resident alphabeta T cells of normal skin.

Notes on this clone: Antigen unknown.

CDR1 SGHAT and CDR2 FQNNGV come from the germline V gene. Trimming shortened V by 4 bases and J by 3 bases, and 10 bases separated the two germline ends. This CDR3 has 13 amino acids. The sequence came from a human donor with alopecia areata. This chain uses TRBV11-2 with TRBJ2-7; unclear D gene. The sample consisted of CD8+ T cells sorted from blood, taken at week 4, from a patient treated with tofacitinib. The CDR3 loop reads CASSWPGRYEQYF. Here the CDR3 DNA reads TGTGCCAGCAGCTGGCCCGGACGCTACGAGCAGTACTTC.